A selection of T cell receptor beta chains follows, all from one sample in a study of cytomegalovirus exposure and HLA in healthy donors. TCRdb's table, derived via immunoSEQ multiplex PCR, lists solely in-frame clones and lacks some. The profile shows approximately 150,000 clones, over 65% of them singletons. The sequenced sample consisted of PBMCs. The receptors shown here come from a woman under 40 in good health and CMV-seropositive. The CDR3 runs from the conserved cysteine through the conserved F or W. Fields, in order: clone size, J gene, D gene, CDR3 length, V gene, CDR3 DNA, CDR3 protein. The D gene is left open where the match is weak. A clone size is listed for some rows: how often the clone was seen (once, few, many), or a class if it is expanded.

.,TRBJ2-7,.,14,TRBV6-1,TGTGCCAGCAGTGGAGGGGACAAAACCTACGAGCAGTACTTC,CASSGGDKTYEQYF
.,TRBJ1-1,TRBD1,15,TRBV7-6,TGTGCCAGCAGCCCACGGACAGGCTACTACACTGAAGCTTTCTTT,CASSPRTGYYTEAFF
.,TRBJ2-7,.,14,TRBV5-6,TGTGCCAGCAGCTTGGGACTTCTCCTCTCGGAGCAGTACTTC,CASSLGLLLSEQYF
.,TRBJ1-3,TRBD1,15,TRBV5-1,TGCGCCAGCAGCTTGGGGACAGGTGATGGAAACACCATATATTTT,CASSLGTGDGNTIYF
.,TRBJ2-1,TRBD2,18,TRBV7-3,TGTGCCAGCAGCTTATTCCCTAGCGGGACCTACTCCTACAATGAGCAGTTCTTC,CASSLFPSGTYSYNEQFF
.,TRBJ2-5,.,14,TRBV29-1,TGCAGCCCTGTCGCCTACGGGAAACAAGAGACCCAGTACTTC,CSPVAYGKQETQYF
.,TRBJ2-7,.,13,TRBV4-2,TGTGCCAGCAGCCAAGATCGGGGAAGGGAGCAGTACTTC,CASSQDRGREQYF
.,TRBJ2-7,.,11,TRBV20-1,TGCAGTGTTGGGACTGTCTACGAGCAGTACTTC,CSVGTVYEQYF
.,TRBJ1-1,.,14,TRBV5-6,TGTGCCAGCAGCTCGCTTAAAGGGGTTCTTGAAGCTTTCTTT,CASSSLKGVLEAFF
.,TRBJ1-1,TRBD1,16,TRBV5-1,TGCGCCAGCAGTTTTGCGGGACAGGGGATGAACACTGAAGCTTTCTTT,CASSFAGQGMNTEAFF
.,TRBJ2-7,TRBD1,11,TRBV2,TGTGCCAGCTCCGACAGGGGCGAGCAGTACTTC,CASSDRGEQYF
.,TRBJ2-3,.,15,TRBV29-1,TGCAGCGTAGAACGGTTGGCGGTAAGCACAGATACGCAGTATTTT,CSVERLAVSTDTQYF
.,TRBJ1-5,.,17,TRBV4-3,TGCGCCAGCAGCCAAGAGTTTCTGGGGGAGGGCAATCAGCCCCAGCATTTT,CASSQEFLGEGNQPQHF
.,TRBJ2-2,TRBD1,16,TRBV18,TGTGCCAGCTCACCCTTTGACAGGGGTGGTTCCGGGGAGCTGTTTTTT,CASSPFDRGGSGELFF
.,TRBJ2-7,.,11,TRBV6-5,TGTGCCAGCGGCCAGGTACACGAGCAGTACTTC,CASGQVHEQYF
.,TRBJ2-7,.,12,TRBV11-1,TGTGCCAGCAGCTTATCGGTCTACGAGCAGTACTTC,CASSLSVYEQYF
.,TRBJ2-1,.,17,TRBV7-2,TGTGCCAGCAGCCCATCCTATCTAGCGACATATTACAATGAGCAGTTCTTC,CASSPSYLATYYNEQFF
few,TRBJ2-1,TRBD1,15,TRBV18,TGTGCCAGCTCCCTGGGACAGGGCCCCTACAATGAGCAGTTCTTC,CASSLGQGPYNEQFF
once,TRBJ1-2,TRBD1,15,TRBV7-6,TGTGCCAGCAGCCCGAGGACAGGGGTTGGCTATGGCTACACCTTC,CASSPRTGVGYGYTF
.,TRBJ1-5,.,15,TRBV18,TGTGCCAGCTCAGGAGCAGGAGGGAGCAATCAGCCCCAGCATTTT,CASSGAGGSNQPQHF
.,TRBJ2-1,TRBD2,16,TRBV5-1,TGCGCCAGCAGCTTGGGGCGGGAGGGCCAGTGGAATGAGCAGTTCTTC,CASSLGREGQWNEQFF
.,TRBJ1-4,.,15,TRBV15,TGTGCCACCAGCAGAGCACAGGCGCTTAATGAAAAACTGTTTTTT,CATSRAQALNEKLFF
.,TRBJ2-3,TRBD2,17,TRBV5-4,TGTGCCAGCAGAGGACCTCTTGGACTAGCGGGCTTAGATACGCAGTATTTT,CASRGPLGLAGLDTQYF
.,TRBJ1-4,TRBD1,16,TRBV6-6,TGTGCCAGCAGCCGGCGAACAGGGGGCTCTCGGGAAAAACTGTTTTTT,CASSRRTGGSREKLFF
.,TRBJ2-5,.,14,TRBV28,TGTGCCAGCAGCCGGGACTTATTTCAAGAGACCCAGTACTTC,CASSRDLFQETQYF
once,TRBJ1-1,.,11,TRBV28,TGTGCCAGCCAGGCGAACACTGAAGCTTTCTTT,CASQANTEAFF
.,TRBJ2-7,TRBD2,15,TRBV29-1,TGCAGCGTTGAAGGTGGGGCTAGCGGGGACTACGAGCAGTACTTC,CSVEGGASGDYEQYF
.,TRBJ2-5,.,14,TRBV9,TGTGCCAGCAGCGCACAGGGATGGGAAGAGACCCAGTACTTC,CASSAQGWEETQYF